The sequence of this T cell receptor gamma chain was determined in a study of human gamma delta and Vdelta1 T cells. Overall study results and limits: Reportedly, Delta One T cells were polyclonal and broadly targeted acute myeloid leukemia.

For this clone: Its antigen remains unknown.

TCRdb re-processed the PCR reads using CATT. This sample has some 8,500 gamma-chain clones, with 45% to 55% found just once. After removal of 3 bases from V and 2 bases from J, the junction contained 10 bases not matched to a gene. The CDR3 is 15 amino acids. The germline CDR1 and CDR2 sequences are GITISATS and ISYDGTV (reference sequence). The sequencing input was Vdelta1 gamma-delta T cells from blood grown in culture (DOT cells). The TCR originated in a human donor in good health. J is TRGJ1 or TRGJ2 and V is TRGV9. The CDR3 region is CALWEPEKDYYKKLF. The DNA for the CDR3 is TGTGCCTTGTGGGAGCCTGAAAAAGATTATTATAAGAAACTCTTT.